This T cell receptor (beta chain) was sequenced for a study of T cells in Graves' hyperthyroidism and ophthalmopathy (dated by TCRdb to about 2019). Broadly, across the study: Peripheral blood samples were taken at the time of initial diagnosis, prior to any treatment. According to the paper, TCR Vbeta CDR3 sequencing was carried out on about 140 peripheral blood samples, which came from fewer than 50 ophthalmopathy, under 85 hyperthyroidism and approximately 17 progressor patients. Prospective prediction of ophthalmopathy was tested in an independent validation cohort consisting of some 19 hyperthyroidism patients and 15 or so patients who later progressed to ophthalmopathy. After sampling, hyperthyroidism patients received methimazole starting at 30 mg daily, and ophthalmopathy patients received high-dose intravenous methylprednisolone. To identify TCR V-J signatures that set the groups apart, the researchers used a discovery cohort of about a hundred patients, made up of roughly 45 with Graves' ophthalmopathy and around 58 with stable Graves' hyperthyroidism. Thyroid tissue and blood T-cell repertoires from six Graves' hyperthyroidism patients were also compared in the study. The approximately 100 discovery patients were randomly split 7:3 into training and test sets. The research as a whole found: No statistical method was used to set the sample size in advance, and investigators knew the group allocation. Most expanded thyroid clonotypes (frequency above 0.001) were also found in blood, which suggests that blood repertoires may mirror thyroid immune responses. A model built on a 13 V-J signature distinguished ophthalmopathy from stable hyperthyroidism, reaching 87.88% sensitivity and around 81% specificity in cross-validation and 80%/75% in testing. During validation, the model predicted progression to ophthalmopathy a median of approximately 7 months ahead of onset, with almost 71% sensitivity and 72.22% specificity.

In the ophthalmopathy patients, disease was moderately to severely active, with a Clinical Activity Score of 3 or more, a NOSPECS grade of 4 or more, and a duration of less than 3 months. The study excluded patients with uncontrolled infections, other autoimmune diseases, pregnancy or lactation. Diagnoses were based on clinical symptoms, serum thyroxine and TRAb, thyroid ultrasound and orbital computed tomography. PBMCs were isolated from about 9.2 ml of fresh peripheral blood by Ficoll-Paque density gradient centrifugation. Total RNA was extracted with Trizol reagent, and quality was checked on an Agilent 2100 Bioanalyzer. TCR beta CDR3 regions were amplified from RNA transcripts. The TCR CDR3 was subjected to a first round of RT-PCR using the HTBI primer set and the Qiagen OneStep RT-PCR kit. Libraries were constructed in a second round of multiplex PCR, after which size selection and purification were performed. Sequencing of the libraries was done on an Illumina HiSeq2000 using paired-end 100 bp reads. In the authors' own workflow: SOAPnuke was used to process the raw data, removing reads that contained adapters or uncalled bases, had a mean Phred below 15, or lacked an exact match to the constant primer or identifier. High-quality paired reads were merged using COPE v1.2.5, and each unique nucleotide sequence was defined as a clonotype. MiTCR v1.1 was used to align the clonotypes against IMGT TRBV, TRBD and TRBJ reference segments. Analysis was restricted to V-J combinations with a frequency above 0.0001, which covered roughly 99% of repertoires. A TCS score was defined as the ratio between F50 (clonal expansion) and ExV (chaos), using BLOSUM62-based TCRdist between CDR3 peptides within each V-J. Welch's t-statistics and random forest reduced roughly 500 V-J features to about 13, which were used in a naive Bayes classifier (R e1071). Using fastp trimming at Q25 and MiXCR clonotype assembly, TCRdb reanalyzed the public sequencing data and kept in-frame beta chains. All rows with the same CDR3 protein become a single entry with the most common DNA and genes. What appears here as the V and J calls and clone size reflects TCRdb's work, not the paper's. Here the sample has 530,000 or so distinct CDR3 sequences; roughly a quarter occur a single time. The leading ten clones occupy about 10% of the sample.

As to this clonotype: Its antigen is not yet known. No qualities accompany the bases; no much larger clone lies one base away.

CDR1 and CDR2 are drawn from the germline V gene: SGHTA, FQGTGA. Relative to germline, V is 10 bases shorter and J is 0 bases shorter, with 21 bases between their ends. The CDR3 contains 16 residues, cysteine and phenylalanine counted. Only CDR3 DNA is held: 48 bases, read in frame from base 1. Specimen: blood. Recombination joined TRBV7-3 with TRBJ1-1; no confident D gene assignment can be made. This receptor was obtained from a woman in her twenties or thirties with Graves' ophthalmopathy. The CDR3 is CAIPRPSQFMNTEAFF. The DNA sequence is given as TGTGCCATTCCCCGCCCCTCACAGTTCATGAACACTGAAGCTTTCTTT.